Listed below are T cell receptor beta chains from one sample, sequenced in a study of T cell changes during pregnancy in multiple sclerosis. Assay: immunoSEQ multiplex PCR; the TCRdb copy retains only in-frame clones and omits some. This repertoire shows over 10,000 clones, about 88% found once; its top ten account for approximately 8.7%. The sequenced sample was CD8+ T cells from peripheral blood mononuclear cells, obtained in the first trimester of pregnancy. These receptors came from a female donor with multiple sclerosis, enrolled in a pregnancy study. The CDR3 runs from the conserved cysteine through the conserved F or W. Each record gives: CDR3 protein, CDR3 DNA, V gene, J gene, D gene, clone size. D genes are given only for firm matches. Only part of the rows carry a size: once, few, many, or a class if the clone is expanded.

CDR3: CASSPILRETQYF; DNA: TGTGCCAGCAGCCCGATTCTCAGGGAGACCCAGTACTTC; V: TRBV7-9; J: TRBJ2-5; D: NA; size: NA
CDR3: CATRDSGSSYEQYF; DNA: TGTGCCACCCGGGACAGCGGGAGCTCCTACGAGCAGTACTTC; V: TRBV15; J: TRBJ2-7; D: NA; size: NA
CDR3: CASRSTGGLSSPLHF; DNA: TGTGCCAGCAGGTCCACGGGAGGGTTAAGCTCACCCCTCCACTTT; V: TRBV9; J: TRBJ1-6; D: NA; size: once
CDR3: CASSPRDTGQPQHF; DNA: TGTGCCAGTAGTCCCCGGGACACGGGTCAGCCCCAGCATTTT; V: TRBV19; J: TRBJ1-5; D: NA; size: NA
CDR3: CASSYLGVHTEAFF; DNA: TGTGCCAGCAGTTACCTAGGGGTGCACACTGAAGCTTTCTTT; V: TRBV6-5; J: TRBJ1-1; D: NA; size: NA
CDR3: CASRDRDLSTDTQYF; DNA: TGTGCCAGCAGAGACCGGGACTTGAGCACAGATACGCAGTATTTT; V: TRBV6-5; J: TRBJ2-3; D: NA; size: NA
CDR3: CASSQDRGSEQYF; DNA: TGCGCCAGCAGCCAAGACCGGGGTTCCGAGCAGTACTTC; V: TRBV4-1; J: TRBJ2-7; D: NA; size: NA
CDR3: CASSDNGGISYEQYF; DNA: TGTGCCAGCAGTGACAACGGGGGGATCTCCTACGAGCAGTACTTC; V: TRBV2; J: TRBJ2-7; D: TRBD2; size: NA
CDR3: CASSIGAGQGYEQYF; DNA: TGTGCCAGCAGCATCGGGGCGGGACAGGGGTACGAGCAGTACTTC; V: TRBV7-6; J: TRBJ2-7; D: TRBD1; size: NA
CDR3: CASSERESSYNEQFF; DNA: TGTGCCAGCAGTGAGAGGGAAAGCTCCTACAATGAGCAGTTCTTC; V: TRBV6-1; J: TRBJ2-1; D: NA; size: few
CDR3: CASSRLVRGRNYGYTF; DNA: TGTGCCAGTAGTCGACTCGTCAGGGGTCGGAACTATGGCTACACCTTC; V: TRBV19; J: TRBJ1-2; D: NA; size: NA
CDR3: CASSYRQGFNQPQHF; DNA: TGCGCCAGCAGCTACCGACAGGGGTTCAATCAGCCCCAGCATTTT; V: TRBV4-1; J: TRBJ1-5; D: TRBD1; size: NA
CDR3: CASRPGVGNQPQHF; DNA: TGTGCCAGCAGACCGGGGGTGGGCAATCAGCCCCAGCATTTT; V: TRBV5-5; J: TRBJ1-5; D: NA; size: NA
CDR3: CASSWAAAYEQYF; DNA: TGTGCCAGCAGTTGGGCAGCGGCCTACGAGCAGTACTTC; V: TRBV27; J: TRBJ2-7; D: NA; size: NA
CDR3: CASSETGYSNQPQHF; DNA: TGTGCCAGCAGTGAAACGGGATATAGCAATCAGCCCCAGCATTTT; V: TRBV6-1; J: TRBJ1-5; D: NA; size: NA
CDR3: CASSWGGDPTGGGFYGYTF; DNA: TGTGCCAGCAGTTGGGGGGGGGATCCGACAGGGGGCGGATTCTATGGCTACACCTTC; V: TRBV28; J: TRBJ1-2; D: TRBD1; size: NA
CDR3: CASSFVRGLNQPQHF; DNA: TGTGCCAGCAGCTTTGTCAGGGGCCTCAATCAGCCCCAGCATTTT; V: TRBV7-8; J: TRBJ1-5; D: NA; size: NA
CDR3: CAWSVLAGGYNEQFF; DNA: TGTGCCTGGAGTGTACTAGCGGGGGGGTACAATGAGCAGTTCTTC; V: TRBV30; J: TRBJ2-1; D: TRBD2; size: NA
CDR3: CASSQDPGTGANVLTF; DNA: TGCGCCAGCAGCCAAGATCCAGGGACTGGGGCCAACGTCCTGACTTTC; V: TRBV4-3; J: TRBJ2-6; D: NA; size: NA
CDR3: CASSQEIGTGGYEQYF; DNA: TGCGCCAGCAGCCAAGAGATCGGGACAGGGGGTTACGAGCAGTACTTC; V: TRBV4-3; J: TRBJ2-7; D: TRBD1; size: few
CDR3: CASSSLQGSEAFF; DNA: TGTGCCAGCAGCTCGTTACAGGGCTCAGAAGCTTTCTTT; V: TRBV7-6; J: TRBJ1-1; D: NA; size: NA
CDR3: CAISLVRGGEETQYF; DNA: TGTGCCATCAGTTTGGTGCGGGGGGGCGAGGAGACCCAGTACTTC; V: TRBV10-3; J: TRBJ2-5; D: TRBD2; size: NA
CDR3: CASRTSGGSSTDTQYF; DNA: TGTGCCAGCAGGACTAGCGGGGGTTCTAGCACAGATACGCAGTATTTT; V: TRBV2; J: TRBJ2-3; D: TRBD2; size: once
CDR3: CASSPGYTSTDTQYF; DNA: TGTGCCAGCAGTCCCGGTTATACTAGCACAGATACGCAGTATTTT; V: TRBV11-3; J: TRBJ2-3; D: NA; size: NA
CDR3: CASSEDTGGSYEQYF; DNA: TGTGCCAGCAGTGAAGATACGGGGGGGTCCTACGAGCAGTACTTC; V: TRBV6-1; J: TRBJ2-7; D: TRBD2; size: NA
CDR3: CASSPVLGAPANEKLFF; DNA: TGTGCCAGCAGTCCCGTTTTGGGGGCGCCGGCTAATGAAAAACTGTTTTTT; V: TRBV28; J: TRBJ1-4; D: NA; size: NA
CDR3: CASSLVSETQYF; DNA: TGTGCCAGCAGCTTGGTCTCGGAGACCCAGTACTTC; V: TRBV5-6; J: TRBJ2-5; D: NA; size: NA
CDR3: CASSQAPGGSYEQYF; DNA: TGCGCCAGCAGCCAAGCCCCAGGGGGCTCCTACGAGCAGTACTTC; V: TRBV10-2; J: TRBJ2-7; D: TRBD1; size: NA
CDR3: CSAETDAEAFF; DNA: TGCAGTGCGGAGACAGATGCTGAAGCTTTCTTT; V: TRBV20-1; J: TRBJ1-1; D: NA; size: NA
CDR3: CASSWGQNYEQYF; DNA: TGTGCCAGCAGCTGGGGACAGAATTACGAGCAGTACTTC; V: TRBV5-6; J: TRBJ2-7; D: TRBD1; size: NA
CDR3: CASSQGADYTEAFF; DNA: TGCGCCAGCAGCCAAGGGGCTGATTACACTGAAGCTTTCTTT; V: TRBV4-3; J: TRBJ1-1; D: NA; size: NA
CDR3: CASSLAQGNTEAFF; DNA: TGTGCCAGCAGCTTGGCGCAGGGGAACACTGAAGCTTTCTTT; V: TRBV5-6; J: TRBJ1-1; D: NA; size: NA
CDR3: CASSSGSSYQPQHF; DNA: TGTGCCAGCAGCTCCGGGAGTTCCTATCAGCCCCAGCATTTT; V: TRBV7-9; J: TRBJ1-5; D: NA; size: few